A few counts support the clone carrying this T cell receptor (beta chain). Its antigen is undetermined. TCRdb reprocessed the reads with MiXCR, giving one entry per CDR3 protein. The sample has approximately 910,000 distinct CDR3 sequences, around 32% seen once. The V end lost 6 bases, the J end lost 4 bases, and 17 bases lay between the germline ends. Germline V lookup: CDR1 DFQATT, CDR2 SNEGSKA (reference sequence). The CDR3 contains 14 residues. These data are taken from a study of T cell repertoires in cytomegalovirus infection. Whole-study results and caveats: CMV-specific HLA-C-restricted TCR beta clonotypes dominated the ex vivo response.

The V gene is TRBV20-1, the J gene TRBJ2-3; possibly TRBD1 for D (6 bases). This receptor was identified in a human donor in good health (CMV status not recorded). Some clones in this sample may be carry-over from other donors' samples. Here the sequenced sample was cultured CD8+ T cells from PBMCs, taken from culture after CMV antigen stimulation. The CDR3 reads CSAGTGFSSDTQYF. The CDR3 nucleotides are TGCAGTGCGGGAACAGGGTTTTCGTCAGATACGCAGTATTTT.